The 13 T cell receptor beta chains below all came from one sample that was sequenced in a study of regulatory T cells in long-lasting Graves disease. The sample's time point: newly diagnosed GD, antithyroid drugs for less than 3 months. Following extraction of RNA from PBMCs, that RNA was used to make the TCR library. Sequencing libraries for TCR beta were prepared with iRepertoire HTBI primers and Arm-PCR of CDR3 regions. From the multiplex PCR reads, TCRdb called clonotypes with MiXCR, one entry per CDR3 protein. The sample comprises fewer than 650,000 distinct CDR3 sequences, roughly 15% of which are singletons, and around 11% rests with the top ten. These data were likewise used in another study, on T cells in Graves' hyperthyroidism and ophthalmopathy.

The material was peripheral blood mononuclear cells (PBMCs), obtained at new diagnosis, from a patient treated with antithyroid drugs. These receptors all come from a man aged 18 to 30 with Graves disease.

This clonotype was seen more than once but under ten times. The chain combines TRBV20-1 with TRBJ1-5; D not certain. Germline CDR1 and CDR2: DFQATT and SNEGSKA (reference sequence). V dropped 3 bases and J dropped 7 bases, with 10 bases sitting between them. The CDR3 sequence is 12 residues long. This CDR3 reads CSASEGGQPQHF. DNA of the CDR3: TGCAGTGCTAGCGAGGGCGGCCAGCCCCAGCATTTT.

The genes are TRBV20-1 and TRBJ2-1; 11 nucleotides line up with TRBD2. The junction had 4 bases not matched to a gene; V was cut back by 3 bases and J by 6 bases. Germline CDR1 is DFQATT and CDR2 is SNEGSKA (reference sequence). CDR3 length: 14 residues. Here the CDR3 DNA reads TGCAGTGCTAGGTGGGGGACTAGCGGCAATGAGCAGTTCTTC. This sequence encodes CSARWGTSGNEQFF.

This clonotype was recorded a few times. This sequence joins TRBV29-1 and TRBJ2-7; 10 bases agree with TRBD2. CDR3 size: 12 residues. Germline V lookup: CDR1 SQVTM, CDR2 ANQGSEA. The J segment lost 2 bases and the V segment lost 7 bases, leaving 2 bases of the junction unmatched. CDR3: CSGTSGPYEQYF. In DNA, the CDR3 is TGCAGCGGGACTAGCGGCCCCTACGAGCAGTACTTC.

This clonotype was seen more than once but under ten times. This chain joins TRBV6-5 and TRBJ1-1; a weak D match, TRBD1 (5 bases). The length of the CDR3 is 14 residues. Germline V gives CDR1 MNHEY, CDR2 SVGAGI. Trimming removed 4 bases from V and 4 bases from J, with 13 bases in between. CDR3 in amino acids: CASSFGTVGTEAFF. Written as DNA, the CDR3 is TGTGCCAGCAGTTTCGGGACGGTTGGCACTGAAGCTTTCTTT.

This chain uses TRBV10-1 with TRBJ2-7; TRBD2 aligns across 9 bases. The CDR3 is 15 residues long. CDR1 is WNHNN and CDR2 is SYGVQD in the germline V gene (reference sequence). Trimming cost V 6 bases and J 1 base; bases outside gene matches: 7. The CDR3 DNA follows: TGCGCCAGCAGCATTAGCGGGAGAACATCCTACGAGCAGTACTTC. It encodes CASSISGRTSYEQYF.

This clonotype was detected a few times. The genes are TRBV24-1 and TRBJ2-1; perhaps D is TRBD1 or TRBD2 (5 bases each). In germline, CDR1 is KGHDR, CDR2 SFDVKD. This CDR3 contains 15 residues. V was cut by 2 bases and J by 5 bases, with 12 bases left in between. CDR3 sequence reads: CATSDSRGPNNEQFF. CDR3 nucleotides: TGTGCCACCAGTGATTCCCGGGGACCTAACAATGAGCAGTTCTTC.

This clonotype was observed many times. The rearrangement joins TRBV5-1 to TRBJ2-1; 10 bases line up with TRBD1. The CDR3 extends over 18 amino acids. J was trimmed by 5 bases and V by 4 bases; bases with no gene match: 15. CDR1 is SGHRS and CDR2 is YFSETQ in the germline V gene. CDR3 sequence reads: CASSEPDLGTGANNEQFF. In DNA, the CDR3 is TGCGCCAGCAGCGAACCTGACCTCGGGACAGGGGCGAACAATGAGCAGTTCTTC.

This clonotype was counted ten times or more. The chain combines TRBV28 with TRBJ2-7; D is possibly TRBD1 or TRBD2 (6 bases each). The CDR3 runs to 15 residues. Trimming left V 6 bases short and J 2 bases short, with 17 bases between. The V gene's germline CDR1 is MDHEN and CDR2 SYDVKM. The CDR3 reads CASSPVQGTAYEQYF. The CDR3, as DNA: TGTGCCAGCAGCCCCGTGCAGGGGACTGCCTACGAGCAGTACTTC.

This chain joins TRBV3-1 and TRBJ2-2; 13 bases align to TRBD2. This CDR3 spans 20 amino acids. Germline trimming cut 5 bases from V and 3 bases from J; bases unmatched to any gene: 15. Per germline, CDR1 LGHDT and CDR2 YNNKEL (reference sequence). CDR3 nucleotide sequence: TGTGCCAGCAGCACTCTACTGAGGACTAGCGGGAGAGGAGACACCGGGGAGCTGTTTTTT. Residues: CASSTLLRTSGRGDTGELFF.

This clonotype is a singleton in its sample. With a much larger clone just one base away, this may be a read error. The genes are TRBV5-1 and TRBJ1-2, with TRBD1 identical over 7 bases. The CDR3 consists of 13 residues. The germline CDR1 and CDR2 sequences are SGHRS and YFSETQ. CDR3 in amino acids: CASRPGQNYGHTF. The CDR3 bases are TGTGCCAGCAGGCCGGGACAGAACTATGGCCACACCTTC.

V usage is TRBV6-2 or TRBV6-3 and J usage is TRBJ2-3; D is unclear. Between the trimmed V and J ends, which lost 6 bases and 1 base, there was a span of 11 bases. The CDR3 loop spans 14 amino acids. Germline-derived CDR1 and CDR2 are MNHEY and SVGEGT. CDR3 DNA: TGTGCCAGCAGCACCCCTCTCGGCACAGATACGCAGTATTTT. It yields the protein CASSTPLGTDTQYF.

V gene TRBV30 combines with J gene TRBJ1-2; 9 positions agree with TRBD1. Per germline, CDR1 GTSNPN and CDR2 SVGIG (reference sequence). Trimming took 6 bases from V and 7 from J; bases not matched to a gene: 3. The CDR3 has 11 residues. The chain's CDR3 is CACRTGAGYTF. In DNA form, the CDR3 reads TGTGCCTGTCGGACAGGGGCTGGCTACACCTTC.

The chain carries TRBV29-1 and TRBJ2-1, with D tentatively TRBD1 or TRBD2 (6 bases each). The CDR3 has 15 residues. Germline loops: CDR1 SQVTM, CDR2 ANQGSEA. Deletions cut 4 bases from V and 5 bases from J, with 18 bases between. CDR3 coding DNA: TGCAGCGTTGTTACGGGGGCACGAATGAACAATGAGCAGTTCTTC. This translates into CSVVTGARMNNEQFF.